This T cell receptor (beta chain) was identified during a study of T cell clonality in common variable immunodeficiency. This clone was picked up many times. The CDR3 goes on 3 residues after the read ends, and that part is filled in from the germline J gene. The CDR3 loop spans 14 amino acids. The V end lost 3 bases, the J end lost 5 bases, and 16 bases lay between the germline ends. Germline CDR1 and CDR2: DFQATT and SNEGSKA (reference sequence). The table came from immunoSEQ multiplex PCR; TCRdb's copy has only in-frame clones and leaves some out. There are about 35,000 clones in the sample, none observed a single time.

This TCR was recovered from a person aged 18 to 75 in good health. J is TRBJ2-5 and V is TRBV20-1, with a tentative D call TRBD2 (6 bases). The specimen was peripheral blood mononuclear cells. The CDR3 spells CSASRQEGFETQYF. The part of the CDR3 DNA that was read is TGCAGTGCTAGTCGTCAGGAGGGTTTCGAGACC.